A single TCR beta chain is shown here with its context. Antigen specificity is unknown. There are 13 residues in the CDR3. V was pared by 3 bases and J by 10 bases, with 10 bases between. Germline V gene lookup returns CDR1 SNHLY and CDR2 FYNNEI. The record originates from a study of cytomegalovirus exposure and HLA in healthy donors. Study-wide findings and caveats: That first-cohort TCR clusters tended to co-occur in the 100 to 150 validation repertoires was found in a later analysis. Altogether, some 170 TCR beta chains were recorded as cytomegalovirus-associated. Most TCR sequences showed up rarely, but some public TCRs showed up in many donors.

Assay: immunoSEQ multiplex PCR; the TCRdb copy retains only in-frame clones and omits some. The table lists 150,000 to 200,000 clones, 85% of them singletons. The specimen sequenced was PBMCs. This clonotype originated in a man aged 30 to 45 in good health and CMV-seropositive. V gene TRBV2 combines with J gene TRBJ1-6; tentative D call: TRBD1 (5 bases). CDR3 residues: CASSDWGRSPLHF. In nucleotides, the CDR3 is TGTGCCAGCAGTGACTGGGGGAGGTCACCCCTCCACTTT.